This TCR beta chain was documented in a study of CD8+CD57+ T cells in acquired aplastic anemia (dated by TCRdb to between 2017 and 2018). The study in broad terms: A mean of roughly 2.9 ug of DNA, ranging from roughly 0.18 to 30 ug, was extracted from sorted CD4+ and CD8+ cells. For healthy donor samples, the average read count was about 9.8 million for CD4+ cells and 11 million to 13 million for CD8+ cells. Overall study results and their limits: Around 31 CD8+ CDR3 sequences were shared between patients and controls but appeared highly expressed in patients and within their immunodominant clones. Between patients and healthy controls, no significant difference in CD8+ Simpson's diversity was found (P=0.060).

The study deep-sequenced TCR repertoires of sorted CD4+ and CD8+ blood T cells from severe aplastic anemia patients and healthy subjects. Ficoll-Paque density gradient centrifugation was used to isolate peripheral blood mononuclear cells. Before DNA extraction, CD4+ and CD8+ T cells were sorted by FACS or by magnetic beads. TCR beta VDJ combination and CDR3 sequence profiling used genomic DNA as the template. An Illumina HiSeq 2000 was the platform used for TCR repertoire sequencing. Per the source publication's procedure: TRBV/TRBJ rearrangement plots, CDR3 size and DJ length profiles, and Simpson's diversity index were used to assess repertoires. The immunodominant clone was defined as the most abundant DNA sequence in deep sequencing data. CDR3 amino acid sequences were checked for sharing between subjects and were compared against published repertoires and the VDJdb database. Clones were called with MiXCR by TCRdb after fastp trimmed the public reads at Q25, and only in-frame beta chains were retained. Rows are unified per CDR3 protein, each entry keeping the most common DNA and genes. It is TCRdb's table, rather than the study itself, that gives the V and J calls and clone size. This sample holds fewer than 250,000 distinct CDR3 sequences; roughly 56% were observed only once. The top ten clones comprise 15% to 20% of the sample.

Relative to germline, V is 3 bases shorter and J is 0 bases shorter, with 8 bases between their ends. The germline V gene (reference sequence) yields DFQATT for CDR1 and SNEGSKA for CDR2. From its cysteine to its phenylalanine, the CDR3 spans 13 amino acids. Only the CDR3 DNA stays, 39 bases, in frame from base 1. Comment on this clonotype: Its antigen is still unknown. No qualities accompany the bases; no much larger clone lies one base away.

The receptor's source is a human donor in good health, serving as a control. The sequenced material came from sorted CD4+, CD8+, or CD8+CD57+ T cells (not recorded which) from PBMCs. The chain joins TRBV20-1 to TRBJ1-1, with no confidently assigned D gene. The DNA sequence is TGCAGTGCTAGTTCCGGGATGAACACTGAAGCTTTCTTT. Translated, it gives CSASSGMNTEAFF.